Listed here are 20 T cell receptor beta chains from one sample, sequenced in a study of beta chain features in type 1 diabetes. What was sequenced were expressed TCRB transcripts, since all of the isolated RNA had been reverse transcribed. Only in-frame clones appear in the TCRdb table, and some are missing; sequencing was by immunoSEQ multiplex PCR. The sample has around 500,000 clones; 30% are singletons. Sample: naive CD4+ T cells from blood. Receptors were obtained from a man younger than 30 in good health.

The chain uses TRBV2 and TRBJ2-3; the match to TRBD1 covers 10 bases. The germline gives CDR1 SNHLY, CDR2 FYNNEI. Trimming took 6 bases from V and 5 from J; bases not matched to a gene: 5. The CDR3 has 14 residues. CDR3 in DNA: TGTGCCAGCAGGAGGGACAGGGGAGGAGATACGCAGTATTTT. It codes for CASRRDRGGDTQYF. Full variable domain (remainder filled in from reference TRBV2 and TRBJ2-3): EPEVTQTPSHQVTQMGQEVILRCVPISNHLYFYWYRQILGQKVEFLVSFYNNEISEKSEIFDDQFSVERPDGSNFTLKIRSTKLEDSAMYFCASRRDRGGDTQYFGPGTRLTVL.

This clone was picked up a small number of times. J is TRBJ2-5 and V is TRBV10-3; tentatively, D is TRBD1 (5 bases). The germline V gene encodes CDR1 ENHRY and CDR2 SYGVKD. The V end lost 0 bases, the J end lost 5 bases, and 16 bases lay between the germline ends. CDR3 length: 16 amino acids. CDR3 bases: TGTGCCATCAGTGAGTCGAAAGGGGCCAAGTGGGAGACCCAGTACTTC. Translation: CAISESKGAKWETQYF.

This sequence joins TRBV21-1 and TRBJ2-1; TRBD1 is the table's D call, not checked against the DNA. TRBV21-1 is designated a pseudogene. The CDR3 is 16 amino acids. CDR3 residues: CASSTDRECSYNEQFF. DNA for the CDR3: TGTGCCAGCAGCACAGACAGGGAGTGCTCCTACAATGAGCAGTTCTTC.

The chain employs TRBV7-9 and TRBJ2-7; D may be TRBD1 or TRBD2 (5 bases each). Germline assignment: CDR1 SEHNR and CDR2 FQNEAQ (reference sequence). The V end lost 1 base, the J end lost 3 bases, and 13 bases lay between the germline ends. The CDR3 extends over 15 amino acids. CDR3 DNA sequence: TGTGCCAGCAGCTTAGTTGGGACCGCCGGCTACGAGCAGTACTTC. Translating it yields CASSLVGTAGYEQYF.

The gene calls are TRBV11-2 and TRBJ2-1, with 9 nucleotides matching TRBD2. This CDR3 is built from 14 residues. Germline V gene sequence: CDR1 SGHAT, CDR2 FQNNGV. The V segment lost 3 bases and the J segment 7 bases; nucleotides outside the gene matches: 4. CDR3 sequence (DNA): TGTGCCAGCAGCTTTAGCGGGAGATGGAATGAGCAGTTCTTC. Translated, it gives CASSFSGRWNEQFF.

The chain employs TRBV4-2 and TRBJ2-7; D unclear. Trimming cost V 3 bases and J 1 base, with 13 bases left between them. CDR1 and CDR2 (germline): LGHNA, YNFKEQ. This CDR3 spans 15 amino acids. CDR3 sequence reads: CASSHGRVGSYEQYF. Here the CDR3 DNA reads TGTGCCAGCAGCCATGGACGGGTGGGATCCTACGAGCAGTACTTC.

The chain links TRBV9 to TRBJ2-7; D perhaps matches TRBD2 (6 bases). CDR1 is SGDLS and CDR2 is YYNGEE in the germline V gene. V dropped 2 bases and J dropped 6 bases, with 21 bases sitting between them. CDR3 size: 16 residues. The DNA for the CDR3 is TGTGCCAGCAGCGTCCTTGATGGGAGGCTGCACTCCGAGCAGTACTTC. Amino acids: CASSVLDGRLHSEQYF.

There are a few counts of this clone. The V call is TRBV14, the J call TRBJ2-3; D gene uncertain. V dropped 1 base and J dropped 4 bases, with 9 bases sitting between them. The germline V gene has CDR1 SGHDN and CDR2 FVKESK. The CDR3 extends over 14 amino acids. CDR3: CASSQAWSPDTQYF. The CDR3, as DNA: TGTGCCAGCAGCCAAGCATGGTCCCCAGATACGCAGTATTTT.

The chain is built from TRBV30 and TRBJ2-1, with TRBD1 matching over 9 bases. The germline gives CDR1 GTSNPN, CDR2 SVGIG (reference sequence). The CDR3 totals 13 residues. J lost 12 bases, V lost 6 bases, and 12 bases had no gene match. CDR3 sequence (DNA): TGTGCCTGCGGACAGGGGCAGTCGGGGCGGCAGTTCTTC. Amino acids: CACGQGQSGRQFF.

The chain is built from TRBV30 and TRBJ2-4, with D tentatively TRBD2 (6 bases). This CDR3 has 17 amino acids. The germline V gene has CDR1 GTSNPN and CDR2 SVGIG (reference sequence). V was cut by 0 bases and J by 2 bases, with 17 bases left in between. The CDR3 DNA sequence: TGTGCCTGGAGTGTATTGGGGACCGGGGGTTCCAAAAACATTCAGTACTTC. Translation: CAWSVLGTGGSKNIQYF.

The chain recombines TRBV30 with TRBJ2-7, with D perhaps matching TRBD2 (6 bases). CDR3 length: 13 residues. V shed 2 bases and J shed 6 bases, with 14 bases lying between them. From germline, CDR1 is GTSNPN and CDR2 SVGIG (reference sequence). In DNA, the CDR3 is TGTGCCTGGAGTTGGGGGGAGGCTCTCGAGCAGTACTTC. Its protein is CAWSWGEALEQYF.

The rearrangement uses TRBV27 and TRBJ1-4; TRBD1 is a possible D gene (5 bases). V lost 5 bases, J lost 7 bases, and 14 bases lay in between. This CDR3 comprises 14 residues. Germline CDR1 MNHEY, CDR2 SMNVEV (reference sequence). This CDR3 is CASSPRDAAEKLFF. The CDR3 coding sequence is TGTGCCAGCAGTCCACGGGACGCAGCTGAAAAACTGTTTTTT. Looking up the rest from reference TRBV27 and TRBJ1-4 gives the full variable domain: EAQVTQNPRYLITVTGKKLTVTCSQNMNHEYMSWYRQDPGLGLRQIYYSMNVEVTDKGDVPEGYKVSRKEKRNFPLILESPSPNQTSLYFCASSPRDAAEKLFFGSGTQLSVL.

This clone was observed a single time. Distinct nucleotide sequences in the sample also encode this CDR3. The chain combines TRBV30 with TRBJ1-5; possible D gene TRBD1, 6 bases. V was clipped by 1 base and J by 5 bases, with 9 bases between them. There are 13 residues in the CDR3. The germline V gene encodes CDR1 GTSNPN and CDR2 SVGIG (reference sequence). The CDR3 reads CAWSAGGDQPQHF. For the CDR3, the DNA is TGTGCCTGGAGTGCCGGGGGCGATCAGCCCCAGCATTTT.

The chain joins TRBV2 to TRBJ1-2, with D maybe TRBD1 (5 bases). The germline V and J ends were trimmed by 6 bases and 2 bases, with 7 bases remaining between them. CDR1 is SNHLY, CDR2 FYNNEI, per germline. CDR3 size: 12 residues. Written as DNA, the CDR3 is TGTGCCAGCAGATGGACAAACTATGGCTACACCTTC. Translating gives CASRWTNYGYTF.

This clone was observed a handful of times. The chain employs TRBV29-1 and TRBJ2-7, with D perhaps matching TRBD1 (5 bases). The CDR3 contains 11 residues. The germline gives CDR1 SQVTM, CDR2 ANQGSEA. With 4 bases removed from V and 5 bases from J, the gap between germline ends came to 9 bases. CDR3 coding DNA: TGCAGCGTTGTCAGGGTTAACGAGCAGTACTTC. It translates to CSVVRVNEQYF.

This rearrangement joins TRBV5-1 to TRBJ2-1; a weak D match, TRBD1 (6 bases). The V end was cut by 4 bases, the J end by 4 bases, with 12 bases between. CDR1 SGHRS and CDR2 YFSETQ come from the germline V gene. CDR3 length: 14 residues. This chain's CDR3 is CASSLRDTYNEQFF. In DNA form, the CDR3 reads TGCGCCAGCAGCCTCCGGGACACATACAATGAGCAGTTCTTC.

The J gene is TRBJ2-4, the V gene TRBV28; D possibly corresponds to TRBD2 (6 bases). The germline gives CDR1 MDHEN, CDR2 SYDVKM. This CDR3 has 17 amino acids. With 3 bases removed from V and 0 bases from J, the gap between germline ends came to 15 bases. The CDR3 coding sequence is TGTGCCAGCAGTTTGGTTATGGGGCGGGGAGCCAAAAACATTCAGTACTTC. Translated, it gives CASSLVMGRGAKNIQYF.

This clone turned up a few times. The chain carries TRBV29-1 and TRBJ2-1; D gene uncertain. The CDR3 has 12 residues. With 3 bases removed from V and 8 bases from J, the gap between germline ends came to 11 bases. Looked up from germline, CDR1 is SQVTM and CDR2 is ANQGSEA. CDR3 DNA sequence: TGCAGCGTTGATTCCGGAGTCGATGAGCAGTTCTTC. It codes for CSVDSGVDEQFF.

Concerning this clone itself: This CDR3 is also generated by other DNA sequences in the sample. The rearrangement joins TRBV9 to TRBJ2-3; no clear D. V was trimmed by 2 bases and J by 5 bases, leaving 3 bases between them. CDR3 length: 11 residues. Germline V lookup: CDR1 SGDLS, CDR2 YYNGEE. CDR3 amino acids: CASSVVDTQYF. The CDR3 coding sequence is TGTGCCAGCAGCGTGGTAGATACGCAGTATTTT. The entire variable domain, with the rest obtained from reference TRBV9 and TRBJ2-3, is as follows: DSGVTQTPKHLITATGQRVTLRCSPRSGDLSVYWYQQSLDQGLQFLIQYYNGEERAKGNILERFSAQQFPDLHSELNLSSLELGDSALYFCASSVVDTQYFGPGTRLTVL.

A few counts support this clone. At one of its ends the junction is not consistent with the germline gene, which may arise from a read error. The chain uses TRBV10-3 and TRBJ1-2; D perhaps matches TRBD1 (6 bases). The CDR3 length is 11 residues. Germline V gene data show CDR1 as ENHRY and CDR2 as SYGVKD. CDR3 protein: CAAGANYGYTF. CDR3 nucleotide sequence: TGCGCCGCGGGGGCGAACTATGGCTACACCTTC.